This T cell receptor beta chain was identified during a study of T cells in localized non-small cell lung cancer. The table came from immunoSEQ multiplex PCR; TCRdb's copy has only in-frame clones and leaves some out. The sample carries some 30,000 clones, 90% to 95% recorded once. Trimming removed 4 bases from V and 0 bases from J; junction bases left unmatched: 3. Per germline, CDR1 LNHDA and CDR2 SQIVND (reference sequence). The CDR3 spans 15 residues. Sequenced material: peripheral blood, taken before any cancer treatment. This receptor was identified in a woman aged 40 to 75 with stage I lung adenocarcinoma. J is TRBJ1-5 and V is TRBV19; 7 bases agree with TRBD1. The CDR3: CASSKGQLSNQPQHF. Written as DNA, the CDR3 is TGTGCCAGTAGTAAGGGACAGCTTAGCAATCAGCCCCAGCATTTT. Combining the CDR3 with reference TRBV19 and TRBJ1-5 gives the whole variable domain DGGITQSPKYLFRKEGQNVTLSCEQNLNHDAMYWYRQDPGQGLRLIYYSQIVNDFQKGDIAEGYSVSREKKESFPLTVTSAQKNPTAFYLCASSKGQLSNQPQHFGDGTRLSIL.